A selection of T cell receptor beta chains follows, all from one sample in a study of shared clonotypes between healthy human individuals. TCRdb keeps only in-frame clones here, not all; method: immunoSEQ multiplex PCR. The sample lists about 2 million clones; over 85% were seen once. Material for sequencing was naive CD8+ T cells sorted from blood. These receptors all come from a man younger than 35 in good health. The CDR3 runs from the conserved cysteine through the conserved F or W. Fields, in order: CDR3 DNA, CDR3 protein, CDR3 length, D gene, J gene, V gene, clone size. The D gene is left open where the match is weak. Expanded clones get a size class; other rows say once, few or many, or leave the size out.

CDR3 DNA: TGTGCCAGCGGCCTAGCGGGGGGTTCCTACGAGCAGTACTTC
CDR3 protein: CASGLAGGSYEQYF
CDR3 length: 14
D gene: TRBD2
J gene: TRBJ2-7
V gene: TRBV28
clone size: NA

CDR3 DNA: TGTGCCAGCAGTGGGGACAGGGACGGCTACACCTTC
CDR3 protein: CASSGDRDGYTF
CDR3 length: 12
D gene: TRBD1
J gene: TRBJ1-2
V gene: TRBV6-5
clone size: NA

CDR3 DNA: TGTGCCAGCAGCGCCGGCGGGGGCACAGATACGCAGTATTTT
CDR3 protein: CASSAGGGTDTQYF
CDR3 length: 14
D gene: NA
J gene: TRBJ2-3
V gene: TRBV5-6
clone size: NA

CDR3 DNA: TGTGCCAGCAGCGTAGGGGGGAAGGCGGACACTGAAGCTTTCTTT
CDR3 protein: CASSVGGKADTEAFF
CDR3 length: 15
D gene: NA
J gene: TRBJ1-1
V gene: TRBV9
clone size: NA

CDR3 DNA: TGTGCCAGCAGCTCAACGGTAGAGACCCAGTACTTC
CDR3 protein: CASSSTVETQYF
CDR3 length: 12
D gene: NA
J gene: TRBJ2-5
V gene: TRBV13
clone size: NA

CDR3 DNA: TGTGCCAGCAGCCCCACCTGGGACAGGGGTCGAAAGGAGGATAGCAATCAGCCCCAGCATTTT
CDR3 protein: CASSPTWDRGRKEDSNQPQHF
CDR3 length: 21
D gene: TRBD1
J gene: TRBJ1-5
V gene: TRBV7-8
clone size: NA

CDR3 DNA: TGTGCCAGCAGCCTCACGGGGGTCAACACCGGGGAGCTGTTTTTT
CDR3 protein: CASSLTGVNTGELFF
CDR3 length: 15
D gene: NA
J gene: TRBJ2-2
V gene: TRBV28
clone size: NA

CDR3 DNA: TGTGCCAGCAGTAAAGGGACTAGCGGGGGAGAGACCCAGTACTTC
CDR3 protein: CASSKGTSGGETQYF
CDR3 length: 15
D gene: TRBD2
J gene: TRBJ2-5
V gene: TRBV28
clone size: NA

CDR3 DNA: TGTGCCAGCAGCTTAGCGTCAGGTGTCTACAATGAGCAGTTCTTC
CDR3 protein: CASSLASGVYNEQFF
CDR3 length: 15
D gene: NA
J gene: TRBJ2-1
V gene: TRBV11-2
clone size: NA

CDR3 DNA: TGTGCCAGCAGCCCGAGACGGACTAGAGAAAATGAGCAGTTCTTC
CDR3 protein: CASSPRRTRENEQFF
CDR3 length: 15
D gene: TRBD2
J gene: TRBJ2-1
V gene: TRBV13
clone size: NA

CDR3 DNA: TGTGCCAGCGCATTGGGGGGTCAGCCCCAGCATTTT
CDR3 protein: CASALGGQPQHF
CDR3 length: 12
D gene: NA
J gene: TRBJ1-5
V gene: TRBV7-9
clone size: NA

CDR3 DNA: TGTGCCCCTGGGGAGGGCCCTCCCGCGGATACGCAGTATTTT
CDR3 protein: CAPGEGPPADTQYF
CDR3 length: 14
D gene: TRBD2
J gene: TRBJ2-3
V gene: TRBV6-5
clone size: NA

CDR3 DNA: TGTGCCAGCAGCTTAGGGAGGGGCGAGCAGTACTTC
CDR3 protein: CASSLGRGEQYF
CDR3 length: 12
D gene: NA
J gene: TRBJ2-7
V gene: TRBV7-6
clone size: NA

CDR3 DNA: TGTGCCAGCAGCTTGGGTCCTACCCAGTACTTC
CDR3 protein: CASSLGPTQYF
CDR3 length: 11
D gene: NA
J gene: TRBJ2-5
V gene: TRBV5-6
clone size: NA

CDR3 DNA: TGTGCTAGTGGTGAGCGGAACCCATACGAGCAGTACTTC
CDR3 protein: CASGERNPYEQYF
CDR3 length: 13
D gene: NA
J gene: TRBJ2-7
V gene: TRBV12-5
clone size: NA

CDR3 DNA: TGTGCCAGCACTACAGGACTAGCGGGTGGAAAGGATGAGCAGTTCTTC
CDR3 protein: CASTTGLAGGKDEQFF
CDR3 length: 16
D gene: TRBD2
J gene: TRBJ2-1
V gene: TRBV7-6
clone size: NA

CDR3 DNA: TGTGCCAGCAGCTTGGGCCCCAGGGAGGAGCAGTATTTT
CDR3 protein: CASSLGPREEQYF
CDR3 length: 13
D gene: NA
J gene: TRBJ2-3
V gene: TRBV7-6
clone size: once

CDR3 DNA: TGTGCCAGCAGCTTACTCGGGGTAGCGGGAGACAATGAGCAGTTCTTC
CDR3 protein: CASSLLGVAGDNEQFF
CDR3 length: 16
D gene: TRBD2
J gene: TRBJ2-1
V gene: TRBV27
clone size: NA

CDR3 DNA: TGTGCCATCAGTCCCCAGGAAAGCAAGCCTTTGGAGACCCAGTACTTC
CDR3 protein: CAISPQESKPLETQYF
CDR3 length: 16
D gene: NA
J gene: TRBJ2-5
V gene: TRBV10-3
clone size: NA

CDR3 DNA: TGTGCCAGCAGTAAACTAGCGTGGGACGAGCAGTACTTC
CDR3 protein: CASSKLAWDEQYF
CDR3 length: 13
D gene: TRBD2
J gene: TRBJ2-7
V gene: TRBV27
clone size: NA

CDR3 DNA: TGTGCCAGCAGTTTCCCGACGGAAAGTACCTACGAGCAGTACTTC
CDR3 protein: CASSFPTESTYEQYF
CDR3 length: 15
D gene: NA
J gene: TRBJ2-7
V gene: TRBV6-6
clone size: NA

CDR3 DNA: TGCGCCAGCAGCTACTCCGCGGGACAGATGAACACTGAAGCTTTCTTT
CDR3 protein: CASSYSAGQMNTEAFF
CDR3 length: 16
D gene: TRBD1
J gene: TRBJ1-1
V gene: TRBV5-1
clone size: NA

CDR3 DNA: TGTGCCAGCACCGAGGACCCATCGTACGAGCAGTACTTC
CDR3 protein: CASTEDPSYEQYF
CDR3 length: 13
D gene: NA
J gene: TRBJ2-7
V gene: TRBV2
clone size: NA

CDR3 DNA: TGTGCCAGCAGCTTAGAGGCGGAGCAGTTCTTC
CDR3 protein: CASSLEAEQFF
CDR3 length: 11
D gene: NA
J gene: TRBJ2-1
V gene: TRBV7-8
clone size: NA

CDR3 DNA: TGTGCCAGCAGCCAAGCGGGAAGGGGACCAGCTTTCTTT
CDR3 protein: CASSQAGRGPAFF
CDR3 length: 13
D gene: NA
J gene: TRBJ1-1
V gene: TRBV14
clone size: NA